The 20 T cell receptor beta chains given below trace back to one sample, sequenced in a study of shared clonotypes between healthy human individuals. Measured with immunoSEQ multiplex PCR; TCRdb has only the in-frame clones, and not every one. The data hold roughly 2.6 million clones, with about 92% observed a single time. Sequences were obtained from naive CD4+ T cells sorted from blood. Regarding subset: CD45RA+ positively selected. These TCRs come from a man between 18 and 35 years old in good health.

The rearrangement joins TRBV19 to TRBJ2-7; the match to TRBD1 covers 7 bases. The CDR3 runs 14 residues. Germline assignment: CDR1 LNHDA and CDR2 SQIVND (reference sequence). After removal of 3 bases from V and 6 bases from J, the junction contained 8 bases not matched to a gene. The CDR3, as DNA: TGTGCCAGTAGTATTGTGACAGGGAAGGGCGAGCAGTACTTC. Translating it yields CASSIVTGKGEQYF.

The chain has TRBV2 and TRBJ2-6, with D maybe TRBD2 (6 bases). Per germline, CDR1 SNHLY and CDR2 FYNNEI. CDR3 length: 14 amino acids. V shed 4 bases and J shed 2 bases, with 6 bases lying between them. CDR3 coding DNA: TGTGCCAGCAGTGGGAGGGCTGGGGCCAACGTCCTGACTTTC. This codes for CASSGRAGANVLTF. Full variable domain (missing parts from reference TRBV2 and TRBJ2-6): EPEVTQTPSHQVTQMGQEVILRCVPISNHLYFYWYRQILGQKVEFLVSFYNNEISEKSEIFDDQFSVERPDGSNFTLKIRSTKLEDSAMYFCASSGRAGANVLTFGAGSRLTVL.

This clone was seen more than once but under ten times. This CDR3 is also generated by other DNA sequences in the sample. The J gene is TRBJ1-5, the V gene TRBV2; D gene ambiguous. V was shortened by 5 bases and J by 5 bases, with 10 bases between the two germline ends. CDR3 length: 13 amino acids. Germline V gives CDR1 SNHLY, CDR2 FYNNEI. CDR3 amino acids: CASSSGRDQPQHF. CDR3 coding DNA: TGTGCCAGCAGTAGCGGCAGAGATCAGCCCCAGCATTTT.

V is TRBV7-9 and J is TRBJ1-2, with TRBD1 as a possible D gene (5 bases). The germline V gene encodes CDR1 SEHNR and CDR2 FQNEAQ (reference sequence). The length of the CDR3 is 12 residues. V shed 10 bases and J shed 7 bases, with 16 bases lying between them. The CDR3 nucleotides are TGTGCCACCTCTCCTCGGGACGGTGGCTACACCTTC. Protein product: CATSPRDGGYTF.

The chain employs TRBV7-9 and TRBJ2-7, with D perhaps matching TRBD1 or TRBD2 (5 bases each). The CDR3 is 12 amino acids. Germline values: CDR1 SEHNR, CDR2 FQNEAQ (reference sequence). Trimming stripped 7 bases from V and 5 bases from J, with 12 bases between. The CDR3 loop reads CASTPGDHEQYF. The CDR3 region has the DNA TGTGCCAGCACCCCCGGGGACCACGAGCAGTACTTC. Supplemented by reference TRBV7-9 and TRBJ2-7, the full variable domain reads DTGVSQNPRHKITKRGQNVTFRCDPISEHNRLYWYRQTLGQGPEFLTYFQNEAQLEKSRLLSDRFSAERPKGSFSTLEIQRTEQGDSAMYLCASTPGDHEQYFGPGTRLTVT.

This chain links TRBV13 with TRBJ1-2; 7 positions agree with TRBD1. The CDR3 contains 13 residues. The V gene end was trimmed by 4 bases and the J gene end by 7 bases; junction bases not matched to a gene: 6. CDR1 is PRHDT and CDR2 is FYEKMQ in the germline V gene (reference sequence). CDR3 in DNA: TGTGCCAGCAGCTCGACAGGGCTGGTTGGCTACACCTTC. The encoded protein is CASSSTGLVGYTF.

Only a few counts were recorded for this clone. V usage is TRBV6-5 and J usage is TRBJ1-6; tentative D call: TRBD1 (5 bases). Trimming removed 5 bases at V and 9 bases at J, with 17 bases between. The germline V gene encodes CDR1 MNHEY and CDR2 SVGAGI. The length of the CDR3 is 15 residues. The CDR3 DNA is TGTGCCAGCAGTATAACCCGGGACGAGACTTCACCCCTCCACTTT. Its translation is CASSITRDETSPLHF.

The V gene is TRBV7-2, the J gene TRBJ2-7; TRBD1 is a possible D gene (5 bases). The CDR3 is made up of 15 amino acids. CDR1 and CDR2 from the germline V gene are SGHTA and FQGNSA. V was clipped by 2 bases and J by 0 bases, with 11 bases between them. The CDR3 reads CASSLSRVTSYEQYF. For the CDR3, the DNA is TGTGCCAGCAGCTTATCCAGGGTGACCTCCTACGAGCAGTACTTC.

The chain couples TRBV28 to TRBJ1-2, with a possible D match to TRBD1 (6 bases). Deletions cut 4 bases from V and 8 bases from J, with 23 bases between. Germline assignment: CDR1 MDHEN and CDR2 SYDVKM. The CDR3 is 16 residues long. The CDR3 sequence: CASSSQTPGGGGGYTF. The CDR3 coding sequence is TGTGCCAGCAGTTCTCAAACCCCCGGAGGGGGAGGAGGCTACACCTTC.

The rearrangement links TRBV6-6 to TRBJ1-2; 7 bases fit TRBD1. The junction had 7 bases not matched to a gene; V was cut back by 4 bases and J by 5 bases. Looked up from germline, CDR1 is MNHNY and CDR2 is SVGAGI (reference sequence). CDR3 size: 14 residues. The CDR3 loop is CASSSGGQKYGYTF. CDR3 coding DNA: TGTGCCAGCAGTTCAGGGGGACAGAAGTATGGCTACACCTTC.

This clone turned up a few times. The chain links TRBV5-1 to TRBJ1-6; 9 bases match TRBD1. The CDR3 runs to 15 residues. Looked up from germline, CDR1 is SGHRS and CDR2 is YFSETQ. J gave up 9 bases and V 2 bases, and 6 bases lay outside the gene matches. For the CDR3, the DNA is TGCGCCAGCAGCTTACTTCGGGACAGGGCTTCACCCCTCCACTTT. Amino acids: CASSLLRDRASPLHF.

This clone was found once. The same CDR3 is also encoded by other DNA sequences in this sample. The chain combines TRBV27 with TRBJ1-5; D uncertain. Deletions cut 2 bases from V and 0 bases from J, with 11 bases between. The CDR3 has 16 amino acids. Germline CDR1 and CDR2: MNHEY and SMNVEV (reference sequence). The CDR3 coding sequence is TGTGCCAGCAGTTTAACAGCAGCGTATAGCAATCAGCCCCAGCATTTT. This sequence encodes CASSLTAAYSNQPQHF.

The chain recombines TRBV6-6 with TRBJ1-1; tentative D call: TRBD1 (6 bases). Per germline, CDR1 MNHNY and CDR2 SVGAGI (reference sequence). The CDR3 sequence is 14 residues long. The V gene lost 6 bases and the J gene lost 6 bases, with 17 bases spanning the gap. CDR3 protein: CASRPVQGSAEAFF. DNA for the CDR3: TGTGCCAGCAGACCAGTACAGGGTAGCGCTGAAGCTTTCTTT.

A word on this clone: Other DNA sequences in the sample encode the same CDR3. The chain has TRBV5-4 and TRBJ1-5; D gene uncertain. The CDR3 has 15 amino acids. Germline CDR1 is SGHNT and CDR2 is YYREEE (reference sequence). Trimming took 2 bases from V and 2 from J, leaving 11 bases between them. The CDR3 nucleotides read TGTGCCAGCAGCTTAGGAGGGAACGGCAATCAGCCCCAGCATTTT. Encoded protein: CASSLGGNGNQPQHF.

A note on this clone: One end of the junction is discordant with germline, which a read error may explain. This chain joins TRBV10-3 and TRBJ2-1, with a tentative D call TRBD2 (6 bases). CDR1 ENHRY and CDR2 SYGVKD come from the germline V gene. The CDR3 has 12 residues. In DNA form, the CDR3 reads TGTGCCATCAGTGAGTCGCAGGATGCGGGAATCTTC. Protein product: CAISESQDAGIF.

The chain joins TRBV5-1 to TRBJ2-7; 11 bases are shared with TRBD2. V gave up 4 bases and J gave up 4 bases; unmatched junction bases: 7. This CDR3 has 15 amino acids. The germline V gene has CDR1 SGHRS and CDR2 YFSETQ. CDR3 in amino acids: CASSPGLAVTYEQYF. CDR3 sequence (DNA): TGCGCCAGCAGCCCGGGACTAGCGGTCACGTACGAGCAGTACTTC. The complete variable domain, with remaining parts taken from reference TRBV5-1 and TRBJ2-7, reads KAGVTQTPRYLIKTRGQQVTLSCSPISGHRSVSWYQQTPGQGLQFLFEYFSETQRNKGNFPGRFSGRQFSNSRSEMNVSTLELGDSALYLCASSPGLAVTYEQYFGPGTRLTVT.

This sequence joins TRBV6-5 and TRBJ2-7; D may be TRBD1 (6 bases). The CDR3 runs to 15 residues. V was pared by 3 bases and J by 0 bases, with 12 bases between. Germline assignment: CDR1 MNHEY and CDR2 SVGAGI. This CDR3 is CASSYGQTNSYEQYF. The CDR3 DNA follows: TGTGCCAGCAGTTATGGACAGACCAACTCCTACGAGCAGTACTTC.

V and J are TRBV5-1 and TRBJ1-1; D gene unclear. This CDR3 has 15 residues. Trimming removed 7 bases at V and 2 bases at J, with 18 bases between. Germline V gene sequence: CDR1 SGHRS, CDR2 YFSETQ. The CDR3 DNA reads TGCGCCAGCCGCCCTACTCGGTGGGGAAACACTGAAGCTTTCTTT. Translated: CASRPTRWGNTEAFF.

The gene calls are TRBV27 and TRBJ1-2, with a weak D call TRBD1 (5 bases). The V gene lost 0 bases and the J gene lost 7 bases, with 9 bases spanning the gap. Germline V CDR1 and CDR2: MNHEY, SMNVEV (reference sequence). This CDR3 is 13 amino acids long. CDR3 bases: TGTGCCAGCAGTTTATCATCCGGGGCTGGCTACACCTTC. This sequence encodes CASSLSSGAGYTF.

The chain is built from TRBV4-3 and TRBJ1-5, with D possibly being TRBD1 (6 bases). Germline CDR1 is LGHNA and CDR2 is YSLEER. This CDR3 contains 15 residues. Trimming removed 2 bases at V and 7 bases at J, with 15 bases between. The CDR3 sequence: CASSQTQQGLQPQHF. CDR3 in DNA: TGCGCCAGCAGCCAAACACAACAGGGACTCCAGCCCCAGCATTTT.